The following is a T cell receptor (beta chain) sequence with its context. Its antigen remains unidentified. This record comes from a study of T-cell memory formation after mild COVID-19. General observations from the study: Day 15 to 85 contractors were CD4/CD8 balanced; later expanders leaned CD4+.

One entry per CDR3 protein results from TCRdb running MiXCR on the 5' RACE reads. The repertoire holds hundreds of thousands of distinct CDR3 sequences, with more than 15% as singletons. Germline CDR1 reads MNHEY; CDR2 reads SVGEGT. Trimming removed 4 bases from V and 4 bases from J, with 11 bases in between. There are 14 residues in the CDR3. The sequence came from a man aged 18 to 29 who had mild COVID-19 (a few samples of this study predate the infection). Cell type and time point are not known. The chain couples TRBV6-2 or TRBV6-3 to TRBJ1-3; tentatively, D is TRBD1 (6 bases). Sequencing used PBMCs or a T cell subset sorted from them (not recorded which). For the CDR3, the DNA is TGTGCCAGCAGTTCCCGGACAGAGGGAAACACCATATATTTT. It codes for CASSSRTEGNTIYF.